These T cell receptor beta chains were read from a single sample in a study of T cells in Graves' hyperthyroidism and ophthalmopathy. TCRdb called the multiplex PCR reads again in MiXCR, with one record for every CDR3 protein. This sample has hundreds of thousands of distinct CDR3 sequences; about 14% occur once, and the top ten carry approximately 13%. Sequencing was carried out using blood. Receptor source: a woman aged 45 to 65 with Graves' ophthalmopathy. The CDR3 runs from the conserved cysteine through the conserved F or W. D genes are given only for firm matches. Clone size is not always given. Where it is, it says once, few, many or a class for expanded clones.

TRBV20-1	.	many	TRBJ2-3	CSASGGLSTDTQYF	TGCAGTGCTAGTGGGGGGCTCAGCACAGATACGCAGTATTTT
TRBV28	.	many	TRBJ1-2	CASSSTTDGYTF	TGTGCCAGCAGTTCCACCACAGATGGCTACACCTTC
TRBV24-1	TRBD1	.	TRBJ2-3	CATRDRVTDTQYF	TGTGCCACCAGGGACAGGGTTACAGATACGCAGTATTTT
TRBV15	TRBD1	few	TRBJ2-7	CATSRDLGDSYEQYF	TGTGCCACCAGCAGAGATCTAGGGGACAGCTACGAGCAGTACTTC
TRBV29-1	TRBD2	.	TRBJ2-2	CSVTLIAGAGELFF	TGCAGCGTTACCCTTATAGCGGGAGCCGGGGAGCTGTTTTTT
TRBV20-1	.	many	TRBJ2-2	CSARDRGNTGELFF	TGCAGTGCTAGAGATAGGGGAAACACCGGGGAGCTGTTTTTT
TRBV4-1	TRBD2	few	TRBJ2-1	CASSQASGKVYNEQFF	TGCGCCAGCAGCCAGGCTAGCGGGAAAGTCTACAATGAGCAGTTCTTC
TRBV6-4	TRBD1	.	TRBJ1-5	CASSENRGGQPQHF	TGTGCCAGCAGTGAAAACAGGGGAGGGCAGCCCCAGCATTTT
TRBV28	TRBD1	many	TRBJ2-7	CASRPGTGAYEQYF	TGTGCCAGTAGGCCCGGGACAGGGGCCTACGAGCAGTACTTC
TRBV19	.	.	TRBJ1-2	CASSVTGMNGYTF	TGTGCCAGTAGCGTAACAGGGATGAATGGCTACACCTTC
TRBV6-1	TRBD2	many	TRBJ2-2	CASRSTSATGELFF	TGTGCCAGCAGGTCGACTAGCGCCACCGGGGAGCTGTTTTTT
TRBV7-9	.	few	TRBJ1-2	CASSWKQGNGYTF	TGTGCCAGCAGCTGGAAACAGGGAAATGGCTACACCTTC
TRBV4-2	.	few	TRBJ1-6	CASSQDGENSPLHF	TGTGCCAGCAGCCAAGATGGCGAGAATTCACCCCTCCACTTT
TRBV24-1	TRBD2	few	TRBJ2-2	CATSDLGLAGGDTGELFF	TGTGCCACCAGTGACCTGGGACTAGCGGGAGGAGACACCGGGGAGCTGTTTTTT
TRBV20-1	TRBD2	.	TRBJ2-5	CSAQTGLAAQETQYF	TGCAGTGCTCAAACGGGACTAGCGGCCCAAGAGACCCAGTACTTC
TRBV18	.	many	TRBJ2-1	CASLRSEGGAKQFF	TGTGCCAGCCTCAGGTCGGAGGGTGGGGCTAAGCAGTTCTTC
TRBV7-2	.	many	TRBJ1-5	CASSIRGGAQPQHF	TGTGCCAGCAGCATTCGAGGGGGGGCTCAGCCCCAGCATTTT
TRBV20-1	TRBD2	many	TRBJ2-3	CSARDLMGTRMDTQYF	TGCAGTGCTAGAGATCTTATGGGGACTAGGATGGATACGCAGTATTTT
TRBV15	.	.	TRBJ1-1	CATSRDLRTEAFF	TGTGCCACCAGCAGAGATCTCCGCACTGAAGCTTTCTTT
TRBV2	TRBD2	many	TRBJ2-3	CASNGLDSTDTQYF	TGTGCCAGCAATGGACTAGATAGCACAGATACGCAGTATTTT
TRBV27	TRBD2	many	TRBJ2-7	CASSFSGTDYEQYF	TGTGCCAGCAGTTTTAGCGGGACCGACTACGAGCAGTACTTC
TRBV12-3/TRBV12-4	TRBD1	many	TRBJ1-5	CASKGQGNQPQHF	TGTGCCAGCAAAGGACAGGGGAATCAGCCCCAGCATTTT
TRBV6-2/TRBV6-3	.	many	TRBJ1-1	CASSYWRNTEAFF	TGTGCCAGCAGTTACTGGAGGAACACTGAAGCTTTCTTT
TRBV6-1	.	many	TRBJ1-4	CASSDDSLTRATNEKLFF	TGTGCCAGCAGTGACGACAGTCTGACCCGAGCAACTAATGAAAAACTGTTTTTT
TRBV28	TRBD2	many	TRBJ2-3	CASSRTSGTTTDTQYF	TGTGCCAGCAGTCGGACTAGCGGGACTACCACAGATACGCAGTATTTT
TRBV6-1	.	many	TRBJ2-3	CASSDLGASTDTQYF	TGTGCCAGCAGTGACTTAGGGGCTAGCACAGATACGCAGTATTTT
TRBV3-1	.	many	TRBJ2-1	CASSQVYGSYNEQFF	TGTGCCAGCAGCCAAGTGTATGGTTCCTACAATGAGCAGTTCTTC
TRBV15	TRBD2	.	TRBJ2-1	CATSSPYGTSGDNEQFF	TGTGCCACCAGCAGTCCCTACGGTACAAGCGGGGACAATGAGCAGTTCTTC
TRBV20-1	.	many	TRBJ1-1	CRPAAMNTEAFF	TGCAGGCCGGCAGCTATGAACACTGAAGCTTTCTTT
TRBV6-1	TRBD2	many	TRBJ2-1	CASSSSGSGGSEQFF	TGTGCCAGCAGTTCAAGCGGGAGTGGTGGTAGTGAGCAGTTCTTC
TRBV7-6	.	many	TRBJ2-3	CASSHTQGLSYTDTQYF	TGTGCCAGCAGCCATACACAGGGACTAAGTTACACAGATACGCAGTATTTT
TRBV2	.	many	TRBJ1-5	CASSESGTNQPQHF	TGTGCCAGCAGTGAATCAGGAACCAATCAGCCCCAGCATTTT
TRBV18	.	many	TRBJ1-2	CASSPPERYGYTF	TGTGCCAGCTCACCACCGGAGCGCTATGGCTACACCTTC
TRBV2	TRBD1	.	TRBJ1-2	CASNQPGQGNNYGHTF	TGTGCCAGCAACCAACCGGGACAGGGGAATAACTATGGCCACACCTTC
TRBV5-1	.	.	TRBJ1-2	CASSLAGEYYGYTF	TGCGCCAGCAGCTTGGCTGGGGAGTACTATGGCTACACCTTC
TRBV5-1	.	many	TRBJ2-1	CASSLLARNNEQFF	TGTGCCAGCAGTTTACTGGCTAGAAACAATGAGCAGTTCTTC
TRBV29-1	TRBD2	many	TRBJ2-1	CSVGLAGAVNEQFF	TGCAGCGTCGGACTAGCGGGAGCAGTTAATGAGCAGTTCTTC
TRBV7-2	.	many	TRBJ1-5	CASSVESNQPQHF	TGTGCCAGCAGCGTAGAAAGCAATCAGCCCCAGCATTTT
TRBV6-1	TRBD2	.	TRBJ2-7	CASSDRTSGRVYEQYF	TGTGCCAGCAGTGACCGGACTAGCGGGAGGGTCTACGAGCAGTACTTC
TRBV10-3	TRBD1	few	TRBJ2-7	CAISQPTGFSYEQYF	TGTGCCATCAGTCAGCCGACAGGGTTCTCCTACGAGCAGTACTTC
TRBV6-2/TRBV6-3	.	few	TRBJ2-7	CASNPIEAVTHEQYF	TGTGCCAGCAATCCCATTGAGGCGGTAACCCACGAGCAGTACTTC
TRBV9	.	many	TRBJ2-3	CASSVAGTDTQYF	TGTGCCAGCAGCGTCGCGGGGACAGATACGCAGTATTTT
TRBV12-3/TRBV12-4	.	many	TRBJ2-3	CASSLVRGGADTQYF	TGTGCCAGCAGTTTAGTCAGGGGCGGAGCAGATACGCAGTATTTT
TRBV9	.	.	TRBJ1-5	CASSGGGLNQPQHF	TGTGCCAGCAGCGGTGGGGGATTGAATCAGCCCCAGCATTTT
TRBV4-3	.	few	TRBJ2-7	CASSPDQTYEQYF	TGCGCCAGCAGCCCGGACCAGACCTACGAGCAGTACTTC
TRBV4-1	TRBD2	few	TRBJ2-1	CASSGTGTSGSNEQFF	TGCGCCAGCAGCGGGACCGGGACTAGCGGGAGCAATGAGCAGTTCTTC
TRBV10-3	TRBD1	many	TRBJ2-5	CAISETGVETQYF	TGTGCCATCAGTGAGACAGGGGTTGAGACCCAGTACTTC
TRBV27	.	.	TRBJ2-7	CASSLGRPAKPGTPFYPYEQYF	TGTGCCAGCTCACTTGGACGACCAGCTAAGCCCGGGACACCGTTCTACCCCTACGAGCAGTACTTC
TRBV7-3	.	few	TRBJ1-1	CASSLIGGYTEAFF	TGTGCCAGCAGCTTAATTGGGGGTTACACTGAAGCTTTCTTT
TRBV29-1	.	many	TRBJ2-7	CSVEVRAVIGRYEQYF	TGCAGCGTTGAGGTCAGGGCAGTAATCGGAAGGTACGAGCAGTACTTC
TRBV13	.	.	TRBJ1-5	CASNLSRGNQPQHF	TGTGCCAGCAACTTAAGTAGGGGGAATCAGCCCCAGCATTTT
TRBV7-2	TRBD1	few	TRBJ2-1	CASSLDRGVQFF	TGTGCCAGCAGCTTAGACAGGGGGGTGCAGTTCTTC
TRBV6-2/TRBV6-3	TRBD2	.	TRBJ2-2	CASSTSGSWAGELFF	TGTGCCAGCAGTACTAGCGGGAGCTGGGCCGGGGAGCTGTTTTTT
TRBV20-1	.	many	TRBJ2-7	CSASWYGGSSYEQYF	TGCAGTGCTAGTTGGTATGGAGGAAGCTCCTACGAGCAGTACTTC
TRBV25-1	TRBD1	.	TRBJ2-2	CASSDDRGLGDTGELFF	TGTGCCAGCAGTGATGACAGGGGCCTGGGTGACACCGGGGAGCTGTTTTTT
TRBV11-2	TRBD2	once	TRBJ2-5	CASSFFRLAAQETQYF	TGTGCCAGCAGCTTCTTCAGACTAGCCGCTCAAGAGACCCAGTACTTC
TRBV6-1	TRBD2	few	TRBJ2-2	CASSYFGGGTGELFF	TGTGCCAGCAGTTATTTTGGGGGGGGCACCGGGGAGCTGTTTTTT